This is a list of T cell receptor beta chains from one sample in a study of OX40 agonist ivuxolimab in advanced cancers. Libraries were prepared by immunoSEQ multiplex PCR; TCRdb keeps only in-frame clonotypes and omits some of them. Counted here are over 55,000 clones, approximately 79% occurring once; the ten biggest clones make up around 2.3%. The sequencing here drew on CD4+ or CD8+ T cells sorted from blood, taken in a trial of the OX40 agonist ivuxolimab. Every receptor here comes from an adult with an advanced solid tumor such as melanoma, head and neck, liver or kidney cancer. Each CDR3 is given with its conserved first and last residue. The D gene is left open where the match is weak. Part of the rows lack a size; the others show once, few, many or a class for expanded clones.

D gene	clone size	V gene	J gene	CDR3 DNA	CDR3 protein
NA	few	TRBV6-5	TRBJ1-2	TGTGCCAGCAGTTACGCTGACGCGGGATATGGCTACACCTTC	CASSYADAGYGYTF
NA	many	TRBV15	TRBJ1-5	TGTGCCACCAGCGCAGGCCCGGGGCCTAGCAATCAGCCCCAGCATTTT	CATSAGPGPSNQPQHF
NA	NA	TRBV5-4	TRBJ1-3	TGTGCCAGCAGCTTGGAAGGGGTGCCTGGAAACACCATATATTTT	CASSLEGVPGNTIYF
TRBD2	NA	TRBV9	TRBJ2-2	TGTGCCAGCAGCGTAGTGCCCCGGGCTAGCGGGGTTTTCGGGGAGCTGTTTTTT	CASSVVPRASGVFGELFF
TRBD1	NA	TRBV11-2	TRBJ2-5	TGTGCCAGCAGCTTACAGGGGGCATTGGGAGAGACCCAGTACTTC	CASSLQGALGETQYF
TRBD1	few	TRBV6-4	TRBJ1-5	TGTGCCAGCAGTGATTGTGGGGGGGACAGACAAAATCAGCCCCAGCATTTT	CASSDCGGDRQNQPQHF
NA	NA	TRBV18	TRBJ2-7	TGTGCCAGCTCGGGTGGGACGGGCCTAGAGCAGTACTTC	CASSGGTGLEQYF
TRBD2	NA	TRBV7-9	TRBJ2-3	TGTGCCAGCAGCCCAGATACTAGCGGGCCCCAAGCTAGCACAGATACGCAGTATTTT	CASSPDTSGPQASTDTQYF
NA	NA	TRBV5-1	TRBJ1-3	TGCGCCAGCAGCGGGATTGGGGCCGGAGGAACCATATATTTT	CASSGIGAGGTIYF
NA	NA	TRBV2	TRBJ2-2	TGTGCCAGCGTGATAAACACTGGCACCGGGGAGCTGTTTTTT	CASVINTGTGELFF
TRBD2	NA	TRBV11-3	TRBJ2-6	TGTGCCAGCAGCCCCGCTACTGGACTAGCGGCCTCTGGGGCCAACGTCCTGACTTTC	CASSPATGLAASGANVLTF
TRBD2	NA	TRBV10-3	TRBJ2-7	TGTGCCATCAGTGAGTCGTTTGGGCTAGCGGGAACCTACGAGCAGTACTTC	CAISESFGLAGTYEQYF
NA	NA	TRBV7-2	TRBJ1-2	TGTGCCAGCAGCTTAGCGGGGGCCCTGGGCTATGGCTACACCTTC	CASSLAGALGYGYTF
TRBD1	NA	TRBV15	TRBJ2-1	TGTGCCACCAGCAGGGTGGGGACAGGGACCTACAATGAGCAGTTCTTC	CATSRVGTGTYNEQFF
TRBD1	NA	TRBV5-5	TRBJ1-2	TGTGCCAGCAACCCCGACAGGGGTGGCTACACCTTC	CASNPDRGGYTF
TRBD1	NA	TRBV11-3	TRBJ2-1	TGTGCCAGCAGCGACGACAGGGCCTCCTACAATGAGCAGTTCTTC	CASSDDRASYNEQFF
NA	NA	TRBV6-5	TRBJ1-6	TGTGCCAGCAGTTCCCCCCGGGGAATGACACCCCTCCACTTT	CASSSPRGMTPLHF
TRBD2	NA	TRBV6-6	TRBJ2-1	TGTGCCAGCAGTTCCGGGACTAGCCTCTACAATGAGCAGTTCTTC	CASSSGTSLYNEQFF
TRBD1	NA	TRBV18	TRBJ2-1	TGTGCCAGCTCACCGGGGGACAGGGGGTCCTACAATGAGCAGTTCTTC	CASSPGDRGSYNEQFF
NA	NA	TRBV4-1	TRBJ1-3	TGCGCCAGCAGCCAATTTGGTACTGGAAACACCATATATTTT	CASSQFGTGNTIYF
NA	NA	TRBV7-8	TRBJ1-2	TGTGCCAGCAGCTTAGCCGGTGGGGCCGGGGGATTGGGTGGCTACACCTTC	CASSLAGGAGGLGGYTF
NA	NA	TRBV14	TRBJ1-2	TGTGCCAGCAGCCCGGGGGTTGGCTACACCTTC	CASSPGVGYTF
TRBD1	NA	TRBV7-9	TRBJ1-6	TGTGCCAGCAGCTTAGCACCGGGACAGGGTAATTCACCCCTCCACTTT	CASSLAPGQGNSPLHF
NA	once	TRBV7-2	TRBJ1-1	TGTGCCAGCAGCTTCGACAGGAGGAACACTGAAGCTTTCTTT	CASSFDRRNTEAFF
TRBD2	NA	TRBV14	TRBJ2-1	TGTGCCAGCAGCCAACCCATGGGACTAGCAGACAATGAGCAGTTCTTC	CASSQPMGLADNEQFF
NA	NA	TRBV5-5	TRBJ1-1	TGTGCCAGCAGCTTAATTTCTGAAGCTTTCTTT	CASSLISEAFF
NA	NA	TRBV11-2	TRBJ1-5	TGTGCCAGCAGCTTAGTTTCCGGGGTTGGGCAGCCCCAGCATTTT	CASSLVSGVGQPQHF
NA	NA	TRBV6-1	TRBJ2-3	TGTGCCAGCAGTGACCGGGACCGGAGCACAGATACGCAGTATTTT	CASSDRDRSTDTQYF
NA	NA	TRBV6-5	TRBJ1-2	TGTGCCAGCAGGAAACAAGGCAGGAACTATGGCTACACCTTC	CASRKQGRNYGYTF
TRBD1	NA	TRBV2	TRBJ2-7	TGTGCCAGCAAGGAGAGGACAGGGGTCTACGAGCAGTACTTC	CASKERTGVYEQYF